The rows below give T cell receptor beta chains drawn from one sample of a study of cytotoxic CD8 clonotypes in ibrutinib-treated CLL. Profiling relied on immunoSEQ multiplex PCR, and the TCRdb table lists in-frame clones only, not all of them. In the table there are 300,000 or so clones, roughly 71% of which are singletons. The source material was PBMCs, sampled after 36 months of ibrutinib treatment. The receptors were gathered from a human donor with chronic lymphocytic leukemia. CDR3s include the opening cysteine and the closing phenylalanine or tryptophan. Fields, in order: clone size, V gene, D gene, J gene, CDR3 protein, CDR3 DNA. The D gene is left open where the match is weak. Clone size is not always given. Where it is, it says once, few, many or a class for expanded clones.

clone size: few
V gene: TRBV7-9
D gene: .
J gene: TRBJ2-5
CDR3 protein: CASSSLGATQTQYF
CDR3 DNA: TGTGCCAGCAGCTCACTCGGGGCTACGCAGACCCAGTACTTC

clone size: once
V gene: TRBV21-1
D gene: .
J gene: TRBJ2-7
CDR3 protein: CASSTPILTVYEQYF
CDR3 DNA: TGTGCCAGCAGCACTCCGATTCTTACAGTGTACGAGCAGTACTTC

clone size: once
V gene: TRBV9
D gene: .
J gene: TRBJ2-4
CDR3 protein: CASSVGTDAKNIQYF
CDR3 DNA: TGTGCCAGCAGCGTAGGGACCGACGCCAAAAACATTCAGTACTTC

clone size: .
V gene: TRBV9
D gene: TRBD2
J gene: TRBJ2-7
CDR3 protein: CASSVGPGRGYEQYF
CDR3 DNA: TGTGCCAGCAGCGTAGGCCCAGGGAGGGGCTACGAGCAGTACTTC

clone size: .
V gene: TRBV29-1
D gene: .
J gene: TRBJ2-7
CDR3 protein: CSVGFGVPSHEQYF
CDR3 DNA: TGCAGCGTCGGCTTTGGGGTCCCCTCCCACGAGCAGTACTTC

clone size: .
V gene: TRBV10-3
D gene: .
J gene: TRBJ2-5
CDR3 protein: CAISEERTTQETQYF
CDR3 DNA: TGTGCCATCAGTGAGGAAAGGACTACCCAAGAGACCCAGTACTTC

clone size: .
V gene: TRBV4-1
D gene: TRBD1
J gene: TRBJ1-5
CDR3 protein: CASSPGQGASQPQHF
CDR3 DNA: TGCGCCAGCAGCCCGGGACAGGGGGCGAGTCAGCCCCAGCATTTT

clone size: .
V gene: TRBV29-1
D gene: .
J gene: TRBJ2-3
CDR3 protein: CSVEARDATYTQYF
CDR3 DNA: TGCAGCGTTGAAGCCCGGGATGCCACTTATACGCAGTATTTT

clone size: .
V gene: TRBV7-3
D gene: .
J gene: TRBJ2-1
CDR3 protein: CASSLNSDEQFF
CDR3 DNA: TGTGCCAGCAGCTTAAATAGCGATGAGCAGTTCTTC

clone size: few
V gene: TRBV11-2
D gene: .
J gene: TRBJ1-1
CDR3 protein: CASSLKFGGTEAFF
CDR3 DNA: TGTGCCAGCAGCTTAAAGTTTGGGGGCACTGAAGCTTTCTTT

clone size: .
V gene: TRBV7-8
D gene: TRBD2
J gene: TRBJ2-7
CDR3 protein: CASSLVTSGFSYEQYF
CDR3 DNA: TGTGCCAGCAGCTTAGTTACTAGCGGTTTCTCCTACGAGCAGTACTTC

clone size: .
V gene: TRBV5-1
D gene: .
J gene: TRBJ1-1
CDR3 protein: CASSSDSGGLMNTEAFF
CDR3 DNA: TGCGCCAGCAGCTCGGACAGCGGGGGGCTCATGAACACTGAAGCTTTCTTT

clone size: .
V gene: TRBV9
D gene: .
J gene: TRBJ2-1
CDR3 protein: CASSRGQREINEQFF
CDR3 DNA: TGTGCCAGCAGCAGAGGACAGAGAGAAATTAATGAGCAGTTCTTC

clone size: .
V gene: TRBV29-1
D gene: .
J gene: TRBJ2-7
CDR3 protein: CSVGQSYEQYF
CDR3 DNA: TGCAGCGTTGGGCAGAGTTACGAGCAGTACTTC

clone size: once
V gene: TRBV4-1
D gene: TRBD2
J gene: TRBJ2-5
CDR3 protein: CASSQMSSGRAGETQYF
CDR3 DNA: TGCGCCAGCAGCCAAATGTCTAGCGGGAGGGCCGGGGAGACCCAGTACTTC

clone size: .
V gene: TRBV9
D gene: .
J gene: TRBJ2-7
CDR3 protein: CASSVSGAHYEQYF
CDR3 DNA: TGTGCCAGCAGCGTGTCAGGGGCCCACTACGAGCAGTACTTC

clone size: .
V gene: TRBV6-5
D gene: TRBD2
J gene: TRBJ2-3
CDR3 protein: CASSSRLAGDTDTQYF
CDR3 DNA: TGTGCCAGCAGTTCCCGACTAGCGGGCGACACAGATACGCAGTATTTT

clone size: .
V gene: TRBV18
D gene: TRBD2
J gene: TRBJ2-4
CDR3 protein: CASSPPGLAGGNIQYF
CDR3 DNA: TGTGCCAGCTCACCGCCGGGACTAGCGGGGGGAAACATTCAGTACTTC

clone size: once
V gene: TRBV5-1
D gene: .
J gene: TRBJ1-4
CDR3 protein: CASSKNRQVNEKLFF
CDR3 DNA: TGCGCCAGCAGCAAAAACCGACAGGTTAATGAAAAACTGTTTTTT

clone size: .
V gene: TRBV7-9
D gene: .
J gene: TRBJ2-7
CDR3 protein: CASSLVPGDRSYEQYF
CDR3 DNA: TGTGCCAGCAGCTTAGTCCCCGGAGACCGCTCCTACGAGCAGTACTTC

clone size: .
V gene: TRBV6-5
D gene: .
J gene: TRBJ1-1
CDR3 protein: CASSYSGGVNTEAFF
CDR3 DNA: TGTGCCAGCAGTTACTCTGGGGGCGTGAACACTGAAGCTTTCTTT

clone size: .
V gene: TRBV2
D gene: .
J gene: TRBJ1-6
CDR3 protein: CASRGGRVYNSPLHF
CDR3 DNA: TGTGCCAGCAGGGGGGGGAGGGTGTATAATTCACCCCTCCACTTT

clone size: .
V gene: TRBV28
D gene: TRBD1
J gene: TRBJ1-2
CDR3 protein: CASSRTGHYGYTF
CDR3 DNA: TGTGCCAGCAGCAGGACAGGGCACTATGGCTACACCTTC

clone size: .
V gene: TRBV7-2
D gene: .
J gene: TRBJ2-7
CDR3 protein: CASSPWRSPEQYF
CDR3 DNA: TGTGCCAGCAGCCCTTGGCGGAGTCCCGAGCAGTACTTC

clone size: .
V gene: TRBV6-5
D gene: .
J gene: TRBJ2-3
CDR3 protein: CASSYSTSGDTQYF
CDR3 DNA: TGTGCCAGCAGTTACTCGACGTCGGGAGATACGCAGTATTTT